These T cell receptor beta chains were read from a single sample in a study of T cells in Graves' hyperthyroidism and ophthalmopathy. MiXCR, run by TCRdb on the multiplex PCR reads, gives a single entry per CDR3 protein. The sample has around 420,000 distinct CDR3 sequences, 15% to 19% seen once. The sequenced sample consisted of blood. The receptor source for this set is a woman aged 18-29 years with Graves' hyperthyroidism. Both conserved end residues are part of each CDR3. Fields, in order: J gene, D gene, clone size, V gene, CDR3 protein, CDR3 DNA. D genes are given only for firm matches. A row's size may be missing; if present it is once, few, many or a size class.

>TRBJ1-6|TRBD1|many|TRBV12-3/TRBV12-4
CASRAGGPNNSPLHF
TGTGCCAGCAGGGCAGGGGGCCCTAATAATTCACCCCTCCACTTT
>TRBJ2-7|TRBD2|.|TRBV20-1
CSADGTSGGWGYEQYF
TGCAGTGCAGATGGGACTAGCGGGGGCTGGGGCTACGAGCAGTACTTC
>TRBJ2-7|.|many|TRBV6-2/TRBV6-3
CASSYERSWSYEQYF
TGTGCCAGCAGTTACGAGAGGTCATGGAGCTACGAGCAGTACTTC
>TRBJ1-1|TRBD1|.|TRBV28
CARVTGDYTEAFF
TGTGCCAGGGTAACAGGGGATTACACTGAAGCTTTCTTT
>TRBJ2-1|.|many|TRBV6-1
CASSIDWSAFNEQFF
TGTGCCAGCAGTATTGACTGGTCCGCTTTTAATGAGCAGTTCTTC
>TRBJ1-1|.|many|TRBV20-1
CSARAGAGNTEAFF
TGCAGTGCTAGAGCGGGGGCCGGGAACACTGAAGCTTTCTTT
>TRBJ2-1|TRBD2|.|TRBV5-1
CASSPRLAGTYNEQFF
TGCGCCAGCAGCCCCAGACTAGCGGGAACATACAATGAGCAGTTCTTC
>TRBJ2-7|TRBD1|.|TRBV27
CASSKTGTVPYEQYF
TGTGCCAGCAGTAAAACCGGGACAGTTCCCTACGAGCAGTACTTC
>TRBJ1-3|.|.|TRBV14
CASSQEAPYSGNTIYF
TGTGCCAGCAGCCAAGAGGCACCTTATTCTGGAAACACCATATATTTT
>TRBJ2-7|TRBD2|.|TRBV28
CASSPGLAGGTTYEQYF
TGTGCCAGCAGTCCTGGACTAGCGGGAGGAACAACCTACGAGCAGTACTTC
>TRBJ2-7|.|many|TRBV5-1
CASATGLSPSYEQYF
TGCGCCAGCGCTACAGGGCTGTCCCCTTCCTACGAGCAGTACTTC
>TRBJ2-1|TRBD1|.|TRBV7-9
CASSLVLTGPVEDEQFF
TGTGCCAGCAGCTTGGTCCTGACAGGGCCCGTTGAAGATGAGCAGTTCTTC
>TRBJ2-7|.|once|TRBV7-3
CASSPPAGFVYEQYF
TGCGCCAGCAGTCCACCGGCGGGATTTGTGTACGAGCAGTACTTC
>TRBJ2-7|.|many|TRBV11-2
CASSFLAGEQYF
TGTGCCAGCAGCTTCCTTGCTGGCGAGCAGTACTTC
>TRBJ1-6|.|many|TRBV2
CASSQIYSGTASSPLHF
TGTGCCAGCAGTCAAATTTACTCCGGGACGGCGAGTTCACCCCTCCACTTT
>TRBJ2-1|.|many|TRBV28
CASRTLRRYYNDEQFF
TGTGCCAGCAGGACCCTTAGACGATATTACAATGATGAGCAGTTCTTC
>TRBJ1-1|.|many|TRBV2
CASSWATSATEAFF
TGTGCCAGCAGTTGGGCCACTTCGGCCACTGAAGCTTTCTTT
>TRBJ1-2|.|few|TRBV10-2
CASSETDGALNYGYTF
TGCGCCAGCAGTGAGACGGACGGGGCCCTCAACTATGGCTACACCTTC
>TRBJ1-1|.|few|TRBV19
CASGGTILNTEAFF
TGTGCCAGTGGGGGTACCATTTTGAACACTGAAGCTTTCTTT
>TRBJ1-1|.|few|TRBV19
CASRGVVGTEAFF
TGTGCCAGTAGAGGGGTTGTTGGCACTGAAGCTTTCTTT
>TRBJ1-1|.|.|TRBV4-3
CASSQDQRQPNTEAFF
TGCGCCAGCAGCCAAGATCAGAGGCAGCCGAACACTGAAGCTTTCTTT
>TRBJ2-4|TRBD2|.|TRBV6-1
CASTKIGTSGRARGENIQYF
TGTGCCAGCACCAAAATTGGGACTAGCGGGAGGGCTAGGGGAGAAAACATTCAGTACTTC
>TRBJ1-4|.|.|TRBV25-1
CASSEATGLNEKLFF
TGTGCCAGCAGTGAAGCGACGGGTCTTAATGAAAAACTGTTTTTT
>TRBJ1-4|.|.|TRBV4-2
CASRTRGATNEKLFF
TGTGCCAGCAGGACTAGGGGTGCAACTAATGAAAAACTGTTTTTT
>TRBJ2-7|.|many|TRBV6-1
CASSAERVLYEQYF
TGTGCCAGCAGCGCCGAGCGGGTGCTCTACGAGCAGTACTTC
>TRBJ1-2|.|.|TRBV29-1
CSVGTRGTHGYTF
TGCAGCGTTGGGACACGGGGGACGCATGGCTACACCTTC
>TRBJ1-1|.|many|TRBV11-2
CASSLGGGNNFF
TGTGCCAGCAGCTTAGGGGGAGGGAATAATTTCTTT
>TRBJ1-1|.|.|TRBV4-2
CASSQDHQPSSTEAFF
TGTGCCAGCAGCCAAGATCATCAACCCTCGAGCACTGAAGCTTTCTTT
>TRBJ2-5|.|.|TRBV24-1
CATSDPSGLAGSETQCF
TGTGCCACCAGTGACCCTTCAGGACTCGCGGGGTCCGAGACCCAGTGCTTC
>TRBJ2-1|.|few|TRBV5-1
CASSLARVNEQFF
TGCGCCAGCAGCTTGGCGAGGGTCAATGAGCAGTTCTTC
>TRBJ2-2|.|few|TRBV13
CASRQGSTGELFF
TGTGCCAGCAGACAGGGTTCGACCGGGGAGCTGTTTTTT
>TRBJ2-1|.|many|TRBV12-3/TRBV12-4
CASSFFNEQFF
TGTGCCAGCAGTTTTTTTAATGAGCAGTTCTTC
>TRBJ2-7|TRBD2|once|TRBV15
CATSRAGGFQSISYGQYF
TGTGCCACCAGCAGAGCCGGGGGGTTCCAATCTATCTCCTACGGGCAGTACTTC
>TRBJ2-3|.|many|TRBV29-1
CSVEKAVGDTQYF
TGCAGCGTTGAGAAAGCAGTGGGAGATACGCAGTATTTT
>TRBJ2-5|.|many|TRBV7-9
CASSQGAETQYF
TGTGCCAGCAGCCAAGGGGCGGAGACCCAGTACTTC
>TRBJ2-3|.|many|TRBV7-9
CATNKGDRSTDTQYF
TGTGCCACCAACAAGGGGGATCGCAGCACAGATACGCAGTATTTT
>TRBJ1-2|.|.|TRBV19
CASSILEGRGPYGYTF
TGTGCCAGTAGTATACTCGAAGGCAGAGGGCCCTATGGCTACACCTTC
>TRBJ2-6|TRBD1|.|TRBV19
CAGTSYRGSGANVLTF
TGTGCCGGTACGTCGTACAGGGGCTCTGGGGCCAACGTCCTGACTTTC
>TRBJ2-7|.|few|TRBV7-2
CASSPRAWGGEQYF
TGTGCCAGCAGCCCCCGTGCCTGGGGTGGTGAGCAGTACTTC
>TRBJ1-1|.|many|TRBV11-2
CASSFTVADTEAFF
TGTGCCAGCAGCTTCACGGTGGCAGACACTGAAGCTTTCTTT
>TRBJ1-5|.|.|TRBV19
CATSNRAAIPQPQHF
TGTGCCACCTCCAACAGGGCAGCTATCCCCCAGCCCCAGCATTTT
>TRBJ1-1|TRBD1|many|TRBV6-1
CASSGQGYTEAFF
TGTGCCAGCAGCGGACAGGGGTACACTGAAGCTTTCTTT
>TRBJ2-4|TRBD1|.|TRBV7-9
CASSLGQGDTAKNIQYF
TGTGCCAGCAGCTTAGGTCAGGGGGATACGGCCAAAAACATTCAGTACTTC
>TRBJ2-7|.|few|TRBV19
CASSRPTGTSYEQYF
TGTGCCAGTAGTAGACCAACAGGGACCTCCTACGAGCAGTACTTC
>TRBJ2-7|TRBD1|once|TRBV7-9
CASSSPGQGVNEQYF
TGTGCCAGCAGCTCACCGGGACAGGGGGTCAACGAGCAGTACTTC
>TRBJ1-1|TRBD1|.|TRBV20-1
CSAREGGHVGTEAFF
TGCAGTGCTAGAGAAGGGGGCCACGTTGGCACTGAAGCTTTCTTT
>TRBJ2-1|.|many|TRBV12-3/TRBV12-4
CASNRRFDEQFF
TGTGCCAGCAACAGGAGGTTCGATGAGCAGTTCTTC
>TRBJ2-2|TRBD2|.|TRBV5-1
CASSLVGRLAGVPNTGELFF
TGCGCCAGCAGCTTGGTGGGACGACTAGCGGGAGTCCCGAACACCGGGGAGCTGTTTTTT
>TRBJ2-1|.|many|TRBV27
CASSLGSPLVPYNEQFF
TGTGCCAGCAGTTTGGGCTCGCCCCTGGTCCCCTACAATGAGCAGTTCTTC
>TRBJ2-1|.|many|TRBV6-5
CASSYAQGGYNEQFF
TGTGCCAGCAGTTACGCCCAGGGGGGATACAATGAGCAGTTCTTC
>TRBJ2-7|.|few|TRBV28
CASSLRLAYEQYF
TGTGCCAGCAGTTTACGGCTAGCCTACGAGCAGTACTTC
>TRBJ2-3|.|.|TRBV4-1
CASRNQIFGLERTDTQYF
TGCGCCAGCAGAAACCAAATTTTCGGCCTTGAACGCACAGATACGCAGTATTTT
>TRBJ2-4|.|.|TRBV4-1
CASSQVFRVVAKNIRYF
TGCGCCAGCAGCCAAGTTTTCAGGGTAGTAGCCAAAAACATTCGGTACTTC
>TRBJ2-7|TRBD2|many|TRBV20-1
CSAITSGGTYEQYF
TGCAGTGCCATAACTAGCGGGGGGACCTACGAGCAGTACTTC
>TRBJ2-3|TRBD2|many|TRBV2
CASKETGGLPDTQYF
TGTGCCAGCAAGGAGACGGGGGGGCTTCCAGATACGCAGTATTTT
>TRBJ2-7|.|many|TRBV28
CASSLPGAAPSYEQYF
TGTGCCAGCAGTTTACCCGGGGCAGCACCATCCTACGAGCAGTACTTC
>TRBJ2-3|.|many|TRBV3-1
CASSPDYGTDTQYF
TGTGCCAGCAGCCCGGACTACGGCACAGATACGCAGTATTTT
>TRBJ2-5|TRBD1|many|TRBV7-9
CASSTTPDREETQYF
TGTGCCAGCAGCACTACACCCGACAGGGAGGAGACCCAGTACTTC
>TRBJ2-5|.|many|TRBV10-3
CAISEEQTQYF
TGTGCCATCAGTGAGGAACAGACCCAGTACTTC
>TRBJ2-1|TRBD1|.|TRBV6-4
CASASDRLSGEQFF
TGTGCCAGCGCCTCGGACAGGCTTAGTGGGGAGCAGTTCTTC